Given below is one T cell receptor beta chain in context. TCRdb's table, derived via immunoSEQ multiplex PCR, lists solely in-frame clones and lacks some. The top ten clones hold roughly 14% of a sample with about 140,000 clones, approximately 94% of them seen once. The CDR3 is 13 residues long. Germline V gene data show CDR1 as LNHDA and CDR2 as SQIVND (reference sequence). This record belongs to a study of control samples from healthy donors and cancer patients. Sequenced material: blood. The V call is TRBV19, the J call TRBJ2-7; TRBD1 is a possible D gene (6 bases). This clonotype was obtained from a man aged 35-49 years in good health. CDR3 coding DNA: TGTTCGTCGTACAGGGCTATGGCCTACGAGCAGTACTTC. Translated: CSSYRAMAYEQYF. Together with reference TRBV19 and TRBJ2-7, the CDR3 gives the full variable domain: DGGITQSPKYLFRKEGQNVTLSCEQNLNHDAMYWYRQDPGQGLRLIYYSQIVNDFQKGDIAEGYSVSREKKESFPLTVTSAQKNPTAFYLCSSYRAMAYEQYFGPGTRLTVT.